Presented here are 16 T cell receptor beta chains from one specimen sequenced in a study of T cell changes during pregnancy in multiple sclerosis. Assay: immunoSEQ multiplex PCR; the TCRdb copy retains only in-frame clones and omits some. The sample lists about 33,000 clones; roughly nine tenths were seen once. This material consisted of CD4+ T cells from peripheral blood mononuclear cells, taken in the second trimester of pregnancy. The receptors come from a female donor in good health, enrolled as a control in a pregnancy study.

In its sample, this clone was seen a few times. The V gene is TRBV28, the J gene TRBJ1-4; 7 bases are a match to TRBD1. From germline, CDR1 is MDHEN and CDR2 SYDVKM. CDR3 length equals 15 residues. V gave up 4 bases and J gave up 11 bases; unmatched junction bases: 13. In DNA form, the CDR3 reads TGTGCCAGCAGTTCAGGGGACAGCGCCTCTCGGAAACTGTTTTTT. This codes for CASSSGDSASRKLFF.

In its sample, this clone was seen once. V usage is TRBV7-8 and J usage is TRBJ1-3; 7 positions agree with TRBD1. The CDR3 has 18 residues. Germline V gene sequence: CDR1 SGHVS, CDR2 FQNEAQ. Unmatched junction bases numbered 15, after V lost 5 bases and J lost 2 bases. CDR3 in DNA: TGTGCCAGCAGCCCGATTGGGGACAGCCATAAGCCTGGAAACACCATATATTTT. Translated: CASSPIGDSHKPGNTIYF.

This chain links TRBV7-2 with TRBJ1-2; D is possibly TRBD1 (5 bases). The V end was cut by 0 bases, the J end by 0 bases, with 8 bases between. The CDR3 covers 15 residues. Looked up from germline, CDR1 is SGHTA and CDR2 is FQGNSA. CDR3: CASSLARGTNYGYTF. The CDR3 DNA reads TGTGCCAGCAGCTTAGCGCGGGGGACTAACTATGGCTACACCTTC.

The gene calls are TRBV6-5 and TRBJ1-1; 7 bases line up with TRBD1. This CDR3 has 13 residues. V gave up 10 bases and J gave up 6 bases; unmatched junction bases: 11. In germline, CDR1 is MNHEY, CDR2 SVGAGI. In DNA, the CDR3 is TGTGCCACACAGGGGCTCGGGAAGGCTGAAGCTTTCTTT. It is translated as CATQGLGKAEAFF.

The rearrangement uses TRBV19 and TRBJ1-2; 8 positions agree with TRBD1. The CDR3 contains 14 residues. V lost 6 bases to trimming and J lost 4 bases; unmatched junction nucleotides: 7. Looked up from germline, CDR1 is LNHDA and CDR2 is SQIVND (reference sequence). The CDR3 region has the DNA TGTGCCAGTAGCAAGACAGGGGATATCTATGGCTACACCTTC. Its protein is CASSKTGDIYGYTF.

Written as DNA, the CDR3 is TGTGCCAGCAGCAAAGCAGGCAGAGCGGGAGAATACACCGGGGAGCTGTTTTTT. This codes for CASSKAGRAGEYTGELFF. The gene calls are TRBV21-1 and TRBJ2-2; the table's D call, TRBD2, was not checked against the DNA. TRBV21-1 is a known pseudogene. This CDR3 has 18 residues.

This clone was seen a single time. The chain has TRBV5-1 and TRBJ1-2; 11 nucleotides agree with TRBD1. Germline CDR1 and CDR2: SGHRS and YFSETQ. The CDR3 length is 17 residues. Trimming took 4 bases from V and 4 from J; bases not matched to a gene: 12. CDR3 DNA sequence: TGCGCCAGCAGCCCACGGATGGGACAGGGGGTCAGCTATGGCTACACCTTC. This sequence encodes CASSPRMGQGVSYGYTF.

The chain employs TRBV5-1 and TRBJ1-2; unclear D gene. Trimming cost V 0 bases and J 2 bases, with 11 bases left between them. The CDR3 contains 15 residues. CDR1 SGHRS and CDR2 YFSETQ come from the germline V gene. CDR3 sequence (DNA): TGCGCCAGCAGCTTGGCAGGTCGGTCGAACTATGGCTACACCTTC. Amino acid sequence: CASSLAGRSNYGYTF. The full variable domain, with the rest looked up from reference TRBV5-1 and TRBJ1-2, is KAGVTQTPRYLIKTRGQQVTLSCSPISGHRSVSWYQQTPGQGLQFLFEYFSETQRNKGNFPGRFSGRQFSNSRSEMNVSTLELGDSALYLCASSLAGRSNYGYTFGSGTRLTVV.

The rearrangement uses TRBV5-6 and TRBJ1-2; tentative D call: TRBD1 (6 bases). Trimming removed 6 bases from V and 1 base from J, with 19 bases in between. The CDR3 length is 16 residues. Per the germline V gene, CDR1 is SGHDT and CDR2 is YYEEEE. The CDR3 is CASKSRGSRVNYGYTF. In DNA, the CDR3 is TGTGCCAGCAAGTCCAGGGGATCTAGGGTTAACTATGGCTACACCTTC.

The V gene is TRBV6-1, the J gene TRBJ1-3, with 7 positions matching TRBD1. Per the germline V gene, CDR1 is MNHNS and CDR2 is SASEGT. There are 14 residues in the CDR3. V lost 7 bases to trimming and J lost 1 base; unmatched junction nucleotides: 4. The chain's CDR3 is CASTRQGSGNTIYF. CDR3 nucleotides: TGTGCCAGCACTCGACAGGGATCTGGAAACACCATATATTTT.

The V call is TRBV30, the J call TRBJ2-6; TRBD2 aligns across 8 bases. Germline V gives CDR1 GTSNPN, CDR2 SVGIG (reference sequence). V shed 1 base, J shed 0 bases, and the junction held 11 bases outside the gene matches. This CDR3 is built from 19 residues. CDR3 in DNA: TGTGCCTGGAGTGCCCCGGGATTTGCGGGGGGCTCTGGGGCCAACGTCCTGACTTTC. It translates to CAWSAPGFAGGSGANVLTF.

The rearrangement links TRBV5-1 to TRBJ1-2, with 8 bases fitting TRBD1. Trimming took 2 bases from V and 3 from J; bases not matched to a gene: 3. Germline lookup yields CDR1 SGHRS and CDR2 YFSETQ. This CDR3 is built from 14 residues. The CDR3 protein is CASSFDRGDYGYTF. CDR3 bases: TGCGCCAGCAGCTTCGACAGGGGAGACTATGGCTACACCTTC.

The chain links TRBV28 to TRBJ1-5; 10 bases are shared with TRBD1. This CDR3 spans 16 amino acids. Germline V gives CDR1 MDHEN, CDR2 SYDVKM. V was pared by 5 bases and J by 5 bases, with 9 bases of the junction left unmatched. The CDR3 here is CASSGTGTGAHQPQHF. The DNA of the CDR3 is TGTGCCAGCAGTGGAACCGGGACAGGGGCCCATCAGCCCCAGCATTTT. Complete variable domain (other parts from reference TRBV28 and TRBJ1-5): DVKVTQSSRYLVKRTGEKVFLECVQDMDHENMFWYRQDPGLGLRLIYFSYDVKMKEKGDIPEGYSVSREKKERFSLILESASTNQTSMYLCASSGTGTGAHQPQHFGDGTRLSIL.

This sequence joins TRBV6-5 and TRBJ1-5; no definite D call. V was pared by 2 bases and J by 2 bases, with 10 bases between. Germline-derived CDR1 and CDR2 are MNHEY and SVGAGI. CDR3 length equals 15 residues. In DNA, the CDR3 is TGTGCCAGCAGTTACGACTGGCGGGGCAATCAGCCCCAGCATTTT. It is translated as CASSYDWRGNQPQHF.

The chain carries TRBV7-9 and TRBJ1-1; 8 positions agree with TRBD1. CDR1 SEHNR and CDR2 FQNEAQ come from the germline V gene (reference sequence). The CDR3 totals 14 residues. After removal of 4 bases from V and 2 bases from J, the junction contained 3 bases not matched to a gene. As DNA, the CDR3 is TGTGCCAGCAGCTCACAGGGGGGAAACACTGAAGCTTTCTTT. Residues: CASSSQGGNTEAFF.

V and J are TRBV18 and TRBJ1-4, with D maybe TRBD1 (6 bases). Trimming shortened V by 2 bases and J by 5 bases, and 12 bases separated the two germline ends. CDR1 and CDR2 from the germline V gene are KGHSH and LQKENI. The length of the CDR3 is 15 residues. The CDR3, as DNA: TGTGCCAGCTCACCAAGTTGGACAGAGAATGAAAAACTGTTTTTT. Amino acid sequence: CASSPSWTENEKLFF. Full variable domain (missing parts from reference TRBV18 and TRBJ1-4): NAGVMQNPRHLVRRRGQEARLRCSPMKGHSHVYWYRQLPEEGLKFMVYLQKENIIDESGMPKERFSAEFPKEGPSILRIQQVVRGDSAAYFCASSPSWTENEKLFFGSGTQLSVL.